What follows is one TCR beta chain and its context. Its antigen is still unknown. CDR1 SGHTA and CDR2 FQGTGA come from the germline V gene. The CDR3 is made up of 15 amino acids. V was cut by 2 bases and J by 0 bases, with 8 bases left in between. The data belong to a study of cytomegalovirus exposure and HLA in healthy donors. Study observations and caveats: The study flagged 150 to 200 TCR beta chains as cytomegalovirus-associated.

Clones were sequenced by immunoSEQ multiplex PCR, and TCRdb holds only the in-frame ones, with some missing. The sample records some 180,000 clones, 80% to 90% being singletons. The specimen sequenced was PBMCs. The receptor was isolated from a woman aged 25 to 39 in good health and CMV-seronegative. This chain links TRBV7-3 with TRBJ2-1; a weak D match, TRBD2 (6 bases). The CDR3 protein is CASSLGLTSYNEQFF. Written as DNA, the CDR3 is TGTGCCAGCAGCTTAGGACTAACCTCCTACAATGAGCAGTTCTTC.